This record covers a single T cell receptor beta chain. The antigen is unknown. This sample was included in a study of T cells after yellow fever vaccination. TCRdb processed the 5' RACE reads anew with MiXCR; each CDR3 protein has one entry. Of approximately 150,000 distinct CDR3 sequences detected, 6.2% appear once; the ten largest clones hold roughly 3%. General study results and limits: Among primary-vaccination clones, most reappeared after the booster, at around 97% for CD4 and under 90% for CD8.

This CDR3 is built from 15 residues. The V and J ends lost 3 bases and 7 bases respectively, with 15 bases between them. This rearrangement joins TRBV12-3 or TRBV12-4 to TRBJ1-4, with D perhaps matching TRBD1 (5 bases). This TCR was sampled from a man between 18 and 29 years old who received the YFV17D yellow fever vaccine. The material was CD4+ T cells sorted from PBMCs, obtained on the day of the first yellow fever vaccination. The CDR3 is CASSLLGAAGEKLFF. The CDR3 DNA sequence: TGTGCCAGCAGTTTGCTTGGGGCGGCCGGTGAAAAACTGTTTTTT.